This T cell receptor (beta chain) was observed in a study of early T cells in non-severe SARS-CoV-2 infection. V lost 1 base and J lost 4; bases outside the gene matches: 16. The CDR3 is made up of 20 amino acids. Per the germline V gene, CDR1 is SGHRS and CDR2 is YFSETQ. TCRdb ran MiXCR on the 5' RACE reads and lists one entry per CDR3 protein. The sample holds about 72,000 distinct CDR3 sequences, roughly 10% seen once. This clonotype was picked up a small number of times. The gene calls are TRBV5-1 and TRBJ2-1; TRBD2 aligns across 11 bases. This TCR was recovered from an adult who was a healthcare worker with PCR-confirmed SARS-CoV-2 infection or an uninfected control (not recorded which). Sequenced sample: whole blood. Here the CDR3 reads CASSLPGQGATSGTYNEQFF. The CDR3 nucleotides are TGCGCCAGCAGCTTGCCTGGACAGGGCGCGACTAGCGGGACTTACAATGAGCAGTTCTTC.